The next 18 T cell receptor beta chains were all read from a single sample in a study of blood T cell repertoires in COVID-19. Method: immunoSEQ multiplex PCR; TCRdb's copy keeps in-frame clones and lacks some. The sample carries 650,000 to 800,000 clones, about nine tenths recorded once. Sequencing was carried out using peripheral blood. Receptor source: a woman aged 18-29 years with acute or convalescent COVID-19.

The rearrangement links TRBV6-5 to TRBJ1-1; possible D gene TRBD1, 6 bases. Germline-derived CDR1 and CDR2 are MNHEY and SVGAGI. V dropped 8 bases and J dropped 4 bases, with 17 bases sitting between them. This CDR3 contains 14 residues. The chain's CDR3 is CASQPHRVRTEAFF. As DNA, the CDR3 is TGTGCCAGCCAACCCCACAGGGTTCGCACTGAAGCTTTCTTT.

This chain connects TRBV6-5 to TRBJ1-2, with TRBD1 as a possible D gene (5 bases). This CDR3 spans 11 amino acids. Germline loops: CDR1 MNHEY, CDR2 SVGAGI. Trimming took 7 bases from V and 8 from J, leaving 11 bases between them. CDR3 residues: CASNAGRGYTF. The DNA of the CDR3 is TGTGCCAGCAACGCAGGGAGGGGCTACACCTTC.

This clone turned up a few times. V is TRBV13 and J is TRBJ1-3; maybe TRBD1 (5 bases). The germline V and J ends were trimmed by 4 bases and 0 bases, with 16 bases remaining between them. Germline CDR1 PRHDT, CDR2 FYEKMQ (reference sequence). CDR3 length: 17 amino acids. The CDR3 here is CASSSKGRGNSGNTIYF. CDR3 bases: TGTGCCAGCAGCTCAAAAGGACGGGGGAACTCTGGAAACACCATATATTTT. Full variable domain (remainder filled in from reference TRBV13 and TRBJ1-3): AAGVIQSPRHLIKEKRETATLKCYPIPRHDTVYWYQQGPGQDPQFLISFYEKMQSDKGSIPDRFSAQQFSDYHSELNMSSLELGDSALYFCASSSKGRGNSGNTIYFGEGSWLTVV.

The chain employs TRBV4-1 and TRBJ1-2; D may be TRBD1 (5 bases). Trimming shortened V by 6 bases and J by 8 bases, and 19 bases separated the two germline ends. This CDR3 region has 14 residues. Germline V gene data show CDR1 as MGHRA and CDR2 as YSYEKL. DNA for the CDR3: TGCGCCAGCAGGTATTCCTGGCCAGGGTTCGGCTACACCTTC. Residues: CASRYSWPGFGYTF.

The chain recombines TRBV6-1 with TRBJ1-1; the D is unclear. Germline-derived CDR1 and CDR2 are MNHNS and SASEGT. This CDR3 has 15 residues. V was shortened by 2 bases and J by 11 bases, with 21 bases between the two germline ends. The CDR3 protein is CASSERLLGPRDAFF. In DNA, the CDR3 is TGTGCCAGCAGTGAAAGACTTCTTGGCCCCCGCGACGCTTTCTTT.

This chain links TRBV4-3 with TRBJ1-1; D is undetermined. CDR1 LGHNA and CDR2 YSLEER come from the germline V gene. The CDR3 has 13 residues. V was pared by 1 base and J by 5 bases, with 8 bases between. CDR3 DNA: TGCGCCAGCAGCCAAGCTGGGAGTACTGAAGCTTTCTTT. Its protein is CASSQAGSTEAFF.

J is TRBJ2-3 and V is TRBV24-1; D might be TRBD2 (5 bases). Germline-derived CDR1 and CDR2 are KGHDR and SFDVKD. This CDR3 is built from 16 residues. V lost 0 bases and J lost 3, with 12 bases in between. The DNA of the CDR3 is TGTGCCACCAGTGATTTGCCGGGGTCAGGAACAGATACGCAGTATTTT. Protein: CATSDLPGSGTDTQYF.

Here the CDR3 DNA reads TGTGCCATCAGTACCCGGAGATGGGCGCAGGGAACCGGGGAGCTGTTTTTT. Its protein product is CAISTRRWAQGTGELFF. The rearrangement links TRBV10-3 to TRBJ2-2; possibly TRBD1 for D (5 bases). This CDR3 is built from 17 residues. Per germline, CDR1 ENHRY and CDR2 SYGVKD. Trimming shortened V by 5 bases and J by 5 bases, and 21 bases separated the two germline ends.

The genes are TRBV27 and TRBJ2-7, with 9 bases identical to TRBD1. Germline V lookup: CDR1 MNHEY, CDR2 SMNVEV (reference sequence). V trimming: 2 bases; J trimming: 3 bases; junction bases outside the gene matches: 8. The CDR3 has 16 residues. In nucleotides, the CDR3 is TGTGCCAGCAGTTTAGAACTACCGGGACAGGGCTACGAGCAGTACTTC. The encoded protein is CASSLELPGQGYEQYF.

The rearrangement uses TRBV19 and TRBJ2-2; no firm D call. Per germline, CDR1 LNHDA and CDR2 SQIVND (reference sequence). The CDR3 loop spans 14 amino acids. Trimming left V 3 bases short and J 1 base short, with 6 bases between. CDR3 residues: CASSIGMNTGELFF. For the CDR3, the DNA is TGTGCCAGTAGTATTGGCATGAACACCGGGGAGCTGTTTTTT.

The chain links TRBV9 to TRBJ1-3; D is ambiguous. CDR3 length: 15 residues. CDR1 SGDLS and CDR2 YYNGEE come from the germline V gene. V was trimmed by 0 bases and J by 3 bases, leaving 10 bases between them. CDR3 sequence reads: CASSVAAQVGNTIYF. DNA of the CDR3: TGTGCCAGCAGCGTAGCAGCCCAGGTTGGAAACACCATATATTTT.

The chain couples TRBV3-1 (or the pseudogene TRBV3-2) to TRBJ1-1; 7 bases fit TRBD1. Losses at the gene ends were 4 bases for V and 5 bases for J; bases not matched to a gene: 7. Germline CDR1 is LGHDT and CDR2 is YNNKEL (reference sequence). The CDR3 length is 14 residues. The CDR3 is CASSLGGGRTEAFF. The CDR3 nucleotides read TGTGCCAGCAGCCTAGGGGGCGGAAGGACTGAAGCTTTCTTT.

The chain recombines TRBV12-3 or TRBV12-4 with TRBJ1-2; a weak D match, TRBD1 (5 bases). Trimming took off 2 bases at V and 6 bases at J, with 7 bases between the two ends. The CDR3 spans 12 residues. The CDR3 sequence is CASSLIGDGYTF. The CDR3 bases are TGTGCCAGCAGTTTAATAGGGGATGGCTACACCTTC.

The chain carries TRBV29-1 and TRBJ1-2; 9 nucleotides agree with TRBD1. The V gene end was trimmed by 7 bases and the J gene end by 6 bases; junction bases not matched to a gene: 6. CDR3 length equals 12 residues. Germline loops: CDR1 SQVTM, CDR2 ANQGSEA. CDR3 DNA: TGCAGCGCACCAACAGGGGGCAATGGCTACACCTTC. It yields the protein CSAPTGGNGYTF.

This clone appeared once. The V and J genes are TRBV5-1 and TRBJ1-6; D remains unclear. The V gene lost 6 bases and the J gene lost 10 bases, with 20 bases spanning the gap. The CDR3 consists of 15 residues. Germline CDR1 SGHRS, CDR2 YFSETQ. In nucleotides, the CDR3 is TGCGCCAGCACCGAGGAGACGGAGGAAGGGTCACCCCTCCACTTT. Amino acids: CASTEETEEGSPLHF.

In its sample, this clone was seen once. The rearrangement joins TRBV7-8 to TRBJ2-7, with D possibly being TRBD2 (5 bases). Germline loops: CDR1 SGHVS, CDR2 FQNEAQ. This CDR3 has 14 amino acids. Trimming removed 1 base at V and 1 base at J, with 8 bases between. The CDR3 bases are TGTGCCAGCAGCTTAGGGGAGTTATCCTACGAGCAGTACTTC. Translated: CASSLGELSYEQYF. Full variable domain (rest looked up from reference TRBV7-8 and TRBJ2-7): GAGVSQSPRYKVAKRGQDVALRCDPISGHVSLFWYQQALGQGPEFLTYFQNEAQLDKSGLPSDRFFAERPEGSVSTLKIQRTQQEDSAVYLCASSLGELSYEQYFGPGTRLTVT.

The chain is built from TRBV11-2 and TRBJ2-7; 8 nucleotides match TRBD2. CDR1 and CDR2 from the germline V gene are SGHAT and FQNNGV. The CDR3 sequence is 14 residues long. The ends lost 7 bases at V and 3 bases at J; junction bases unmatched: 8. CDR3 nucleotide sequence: TGTGCCAGCACCCAACAGCGGGGGAGCTACGAGCAGTACTTC. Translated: CASTQQRGSYEQYF.

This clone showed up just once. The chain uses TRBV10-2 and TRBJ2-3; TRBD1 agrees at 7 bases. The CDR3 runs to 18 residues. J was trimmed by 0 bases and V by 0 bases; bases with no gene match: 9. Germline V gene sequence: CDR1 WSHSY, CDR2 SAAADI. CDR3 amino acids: CASSESPGQALSTDTQYF. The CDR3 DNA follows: TGCGCCAGCAGTGAGTCACCTGGACAGGCCCTTAGCACAGATACGCAGTATTTT.